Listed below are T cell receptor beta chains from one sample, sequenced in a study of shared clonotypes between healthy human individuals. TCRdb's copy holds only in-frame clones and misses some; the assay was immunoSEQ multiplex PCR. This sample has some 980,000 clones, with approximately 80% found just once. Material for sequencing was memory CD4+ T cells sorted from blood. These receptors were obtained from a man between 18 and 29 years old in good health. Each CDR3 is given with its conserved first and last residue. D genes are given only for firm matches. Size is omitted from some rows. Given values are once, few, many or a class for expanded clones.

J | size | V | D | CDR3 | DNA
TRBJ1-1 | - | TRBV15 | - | CATSSARVGNTEAFF | TGTGCCACCAGCAGTGCCAGGGTGGGGAACACTGAAGCTTTCTTT
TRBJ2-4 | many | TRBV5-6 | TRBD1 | CASSPRQGGNIQYF | TGTGCCAGCAGCCCCCGACAGGGGGGAAACATTCAGTACTTC
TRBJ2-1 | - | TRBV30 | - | CAWSAQGGSYNEQFF | TGTGCCTGGAGTGCCCAGGGGGGGTCCTACAATGAGCAGTTCTTC
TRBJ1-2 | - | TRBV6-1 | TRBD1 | CASSAVGQGARGYTF | TGTGCCAGCAGTGCTGTCGGACAGGGGGCGCGGGGCTACACCTTC
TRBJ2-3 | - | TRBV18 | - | CASSPEALRTDTQYF | TGTGCCAGCTCACCGGAGGCTCTCCGCACAGATACGCAGTATTTT
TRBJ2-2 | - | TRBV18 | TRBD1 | CASSPYGTDTGELFF | TGTGCCAGCTCACCATACGGGACAGACACCGGGGAGCTGTTTTTT
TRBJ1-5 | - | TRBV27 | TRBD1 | CASSSYGQGTYQPQHF | TGTGCCAGCAGTTCCTATGGACAGGGAACTTATCAGCCCCAGCATTTT
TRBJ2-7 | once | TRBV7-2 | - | CASSLTNRVGEQYF | TGTGCCAGCAGCTTAACTAACAGGGTTGGCGAGCAGTACTTC
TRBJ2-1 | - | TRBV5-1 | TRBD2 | CASSLVAGSKDEQFF | TGCGCCAGCAGCTTGGTAGCGGGGAGCAAGGATGAGCAGTTCTTC
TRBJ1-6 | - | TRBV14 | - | CASSQDRRAASPLHF | TGTGCCAGCAGCCAAGATCGGAGGGCAGCCTCACCCCTCCACTTT
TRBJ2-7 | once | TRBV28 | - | CASSLRAPDMYEQYF | TGTGCCAGCAGTCTCCGGGCCCCGGACATGTACGAGCAGTACTTC
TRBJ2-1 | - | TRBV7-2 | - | CASSLALDNNEQFF | TGTGCCAGCAGCTTAGCTCTGGACAACAATGAGCAGTTCTTC
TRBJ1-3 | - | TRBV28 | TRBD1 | CASRQGAPGNTIYF | TGTGCCAGCAGACAGGGGGCGCCTGGAAACACCATATATTTT
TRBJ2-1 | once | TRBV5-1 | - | CASSLVSADYNEQFF | TGCGCCAGCAGCTTGGTTTCGGCGGATTACAATGAGCAGTTCTTC
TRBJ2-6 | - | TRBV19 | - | CASSTPTGFSGANVLTF | TGTGCCAGTAGTACGCCGACGGGCTTCTCTGGGGCCAACGTCCTGACTTTC
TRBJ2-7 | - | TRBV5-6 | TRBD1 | CASSSTGGIYEQYF | TGTGCCAGCAGCTCGACAGGGGGCATCTACGAGCAGTACTTC
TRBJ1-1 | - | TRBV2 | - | CASSVNGNTEAFF | TGTGCCAGCAGTGTAAACGGGAACACTGAAGCTTTCTTT
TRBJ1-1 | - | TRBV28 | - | CASSPPRTEAFF | TGTGCCAGCAGTCCCCCGAGGACTGAAGCTTTCTTT
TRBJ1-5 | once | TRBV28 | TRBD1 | CASRLTGASNQPQHF | TGTGCCAGCAGATTGACAGGGGCCTCTAATCAGCCCCAGCATTTT
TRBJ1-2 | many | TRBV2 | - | CASSEGTNYGYTF | TGTGCCAGCAGTGAGGGAACTAACTATGGCTACACCTTC
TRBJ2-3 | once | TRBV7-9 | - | CASSPEWGLDTQYF | TGTGCCAGCAGTCCGGAATGGGGGTTGGATACGCAGTATTTT
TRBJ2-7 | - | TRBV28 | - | CASRRTVLSEQYF | TGTGCCAGCAGGAGGACAGTTTTAAGCGAGCAGTACTTC
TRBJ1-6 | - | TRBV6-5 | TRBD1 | CASSYFGQGADSPLHF | TGTGCCAGCAGTTACTTCGGACAGGGGGCTGATTCACCCCTCCACTTT
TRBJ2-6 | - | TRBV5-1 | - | CASTHSGANVLTF | TGCGCCAGCACCCACTCTGGGGCCAACGTCCTGACTTTC
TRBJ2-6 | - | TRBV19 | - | CASSITAGSAGANVLTF | TGTGCCAGTAGTATCACGGCAGGCTCCGCTGGGGCCAACGTCCTGACTTTC
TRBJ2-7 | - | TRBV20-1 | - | CSASQTIVYF | TGCAGTGCTAGCCAGACAATTGTGTACTTC